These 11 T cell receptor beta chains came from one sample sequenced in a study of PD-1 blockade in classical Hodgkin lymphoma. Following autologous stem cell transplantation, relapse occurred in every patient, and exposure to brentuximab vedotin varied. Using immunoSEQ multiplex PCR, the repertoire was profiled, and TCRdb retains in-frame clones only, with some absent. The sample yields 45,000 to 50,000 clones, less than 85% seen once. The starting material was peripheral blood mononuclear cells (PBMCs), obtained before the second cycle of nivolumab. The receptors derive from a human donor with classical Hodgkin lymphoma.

The CDR3 nucleotides read TGTGCCAGCGAGGACAACTGGAACACTGAAGCTTTCTTT. Translated, it gives CASEDNWNTEAFF. The rearrangement joins TRBV6-1 to TRBJ1-1; possible D gene TRBD1, 5 bases. The CDR3 has 13 residues. The germline V gene has CDR1 MNHNS and CDR2 SASEGT. Between the trimmed V and J ends, which lost 8 bases and 1 base, there was a span of 11 bases.

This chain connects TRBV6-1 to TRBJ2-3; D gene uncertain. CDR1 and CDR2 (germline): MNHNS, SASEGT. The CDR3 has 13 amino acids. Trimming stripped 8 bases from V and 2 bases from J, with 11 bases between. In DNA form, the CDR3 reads TGTGCCAGCGCAGACGGATTCACAGATACGCAGTATTTT. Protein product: CASADGFTDTQYF.

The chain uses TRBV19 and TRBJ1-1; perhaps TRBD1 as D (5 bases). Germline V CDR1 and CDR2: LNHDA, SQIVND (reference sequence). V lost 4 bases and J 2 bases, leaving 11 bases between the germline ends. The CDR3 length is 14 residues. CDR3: CASSSRVLNTEAFF. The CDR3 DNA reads TGTGCCAGTAGTAGCAGGGTCCTAAACACTGAAGCTTTCTTT. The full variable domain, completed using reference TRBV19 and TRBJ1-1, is DGGITQSPKYLFRKEGQNVTLSCEQNLNHDAMYWYRQDPGQGLRLIYYSQIVNDFQKGDIAEGYSVSREKKESFPLTVTSAQKNPTAFYLCASSSRVLNTEAFFGQGTRLTVV.

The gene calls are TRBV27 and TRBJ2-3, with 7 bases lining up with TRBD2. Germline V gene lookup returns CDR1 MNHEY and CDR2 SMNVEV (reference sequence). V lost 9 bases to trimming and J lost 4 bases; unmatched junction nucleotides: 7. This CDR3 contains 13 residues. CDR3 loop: CASGEGGSDTQYF. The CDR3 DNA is TGTGCCAGTGGGGAGGGTGGGTCAGATACGCAGTATTTT.

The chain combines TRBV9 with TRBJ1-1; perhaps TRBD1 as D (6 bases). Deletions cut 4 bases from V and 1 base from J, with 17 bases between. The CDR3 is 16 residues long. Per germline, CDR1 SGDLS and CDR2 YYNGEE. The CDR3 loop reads CASSLPREGGNTEAFF. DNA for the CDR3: TGTGCCAGCAGCCTACCTCGTGAGGGGGGGAACACTGAAGCTTTCTTT. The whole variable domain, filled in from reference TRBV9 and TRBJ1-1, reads DSGVTQTPKHLITATGQRVTLRCSPRSGDLSVYWYQQSLDQGLQFLIQYYNGEERAKGNILERFSAQQFPDLHSELNLSSLELGDSALYFCASSLPREGGNTEAFFGQGTRLTVV.

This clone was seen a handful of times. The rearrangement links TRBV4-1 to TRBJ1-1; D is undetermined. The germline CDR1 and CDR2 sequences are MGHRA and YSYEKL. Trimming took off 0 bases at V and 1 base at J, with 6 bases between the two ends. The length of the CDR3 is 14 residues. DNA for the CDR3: TGCGCCAGCAGCCAAGACCCGGGGAACACTGAAGCTTTCTTT. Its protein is CASSQDPGNTEAFF.

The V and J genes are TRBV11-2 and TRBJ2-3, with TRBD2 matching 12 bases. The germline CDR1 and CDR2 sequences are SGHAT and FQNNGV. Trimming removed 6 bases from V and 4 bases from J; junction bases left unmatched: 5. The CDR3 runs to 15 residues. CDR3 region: CASSLLAGGADTQYF. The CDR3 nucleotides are TGTGCCAGCAGTCTTCTAGCGGGAGGGGCAGATACGCAGTATTTT.

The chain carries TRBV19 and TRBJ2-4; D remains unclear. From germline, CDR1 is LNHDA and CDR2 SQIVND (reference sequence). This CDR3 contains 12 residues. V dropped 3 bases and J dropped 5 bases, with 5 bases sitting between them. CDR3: CASSMVQNIQYF. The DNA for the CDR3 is TGTGCCAGTAGTATGGTACAAAACATTCAGTACTTC.

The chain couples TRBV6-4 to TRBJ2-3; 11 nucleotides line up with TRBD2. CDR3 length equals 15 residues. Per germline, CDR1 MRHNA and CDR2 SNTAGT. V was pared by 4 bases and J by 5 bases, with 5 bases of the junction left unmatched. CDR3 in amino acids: CASSVTGTSGDTQYF. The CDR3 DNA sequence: TGTGCCAGCAGTGTCACCGGGACTAGCGGAGATACGCAGTATTTT.

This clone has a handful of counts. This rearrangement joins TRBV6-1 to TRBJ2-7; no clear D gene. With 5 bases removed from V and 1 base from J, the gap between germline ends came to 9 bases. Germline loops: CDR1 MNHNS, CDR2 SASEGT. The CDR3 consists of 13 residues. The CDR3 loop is CASSTDPSYEQYF. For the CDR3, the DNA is TGTGCCAGCAGTACGGACCCATCCTACGAGCAGTACTTC.

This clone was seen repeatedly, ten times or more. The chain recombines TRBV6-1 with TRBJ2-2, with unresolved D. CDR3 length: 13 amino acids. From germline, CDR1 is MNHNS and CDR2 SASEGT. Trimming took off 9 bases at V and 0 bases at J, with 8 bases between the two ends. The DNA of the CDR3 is TGTGCCAGTTATGGGACGAACACCGGGGAGCTGTTTTTT. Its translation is CASYGTNTGELFF.